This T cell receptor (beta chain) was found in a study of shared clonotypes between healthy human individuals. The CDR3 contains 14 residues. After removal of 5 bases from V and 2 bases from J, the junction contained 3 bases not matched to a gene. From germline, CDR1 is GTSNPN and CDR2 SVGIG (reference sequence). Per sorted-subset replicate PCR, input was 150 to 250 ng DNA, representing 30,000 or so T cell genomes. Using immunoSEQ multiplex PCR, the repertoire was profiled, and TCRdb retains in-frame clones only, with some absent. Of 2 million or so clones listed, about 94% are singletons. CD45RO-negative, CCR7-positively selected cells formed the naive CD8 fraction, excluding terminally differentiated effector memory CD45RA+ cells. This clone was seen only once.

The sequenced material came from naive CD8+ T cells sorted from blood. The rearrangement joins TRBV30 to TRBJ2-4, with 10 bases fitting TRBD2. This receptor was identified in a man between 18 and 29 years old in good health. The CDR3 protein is CAWSAGGPKNIQYF. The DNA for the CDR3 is TGTGCCTGGTCAGCGGGGGGGCCCAAAAACATTCAGTACTTC.